This T cell receptor (beta chain) emerged from a study of radiation and T cells in renal cell carcinoma. Sequencing used immunoSEQ multiplex PCR; TCRdb keeps in-frame clones, though not all of them. This table holds around 9,300 clones, 63% found once. Treatment described: 15 Gy SBRT to primary tumor, nephrectomy 4 weeks later. Nephrectomy followed 15 Gy stereotactic body radiation by 4 weeks. Findings and limits, study-wide: Compared with controls, irradiated tumors had more, larger dominant CDR3 motifs. Without pretreatment biopsies, baseline tumor clonotype presence was undetermined.

Trimming shortened V by 2 bases and J by 6 bases, and 7 bases separated the two germline ends. Germline V CDR1 and CDR2: MNHNY, SVGAGI (reference sequence). The CDR3 sequence is 13 residues long. In this sample, this clone turned up once. Its specificity is unknown. The chain recombines TRBV6-6 with TRBJ2-2; the D is unclear. Specimen: tumor tissue, collected from a patient whose treatment included radiotherapy and nephrectomy. This TCR was sampled from a woman in her forties or fifties with renal cell carcinoma. CDR3 loop: CASSYVGAGELFF. The CDR3 DNA reads TGTGCCAGCAGTTACGTCGGAGCCGGGGAGCTGTTTTTT.